The 5 T cell receptor beta chains given below trace back to one sample, sequenced in a study of beta chain features in type 1 diabetes. The entirety of the isolated RNA underwent reverse transcription, so expressed TCRB transcripts were sequenced. Assay: immunoSEQ multiplex PCR; the TCRdb copy retains only in-frame clones and omits some. The repertoire consists of roughly 220,000 clones, with 16% occurring once and the leading ten covering about 0.092%. The antigens these receptors bind are not known. The study's findings and limits: There was a moderate but significant shortening of TCRB CDR3s in all four CD4+ subsets of Type 1 diabetes patients.

The sample consisted of naive CD4+ T cells from blood. Receptor source: a man aged 30 to 45 with type 1 diabetes.

This clone was counted once. CDR3 in amino acids: CAWSKGDGNTIYF. The CDR3 DNA reads as TGTGCCTGGAGTAAGGGAGACGGAAACACCATATATTTT. The chain employs TRBV30 and TRBJ1-3; the D is unclear. V was pared by 2 bases and J by 4 bases, with 9 bases between. The germline V gene encodes CDR1 GTSNPN and CDR2 SVGIG (reference sequence). This CDR3 is 13 amino acids long. The whole variable domain, remainder taken from reference TRBV30 and TRBJ1-3, is SQTIHQWPATLVQPVGSPLSLECTVEGTSNPNLYWYRQAAGRGLQLLFYSVGIGQISSEVPQNLSASRPQDRQFILSSKKLLLSDSGFYLCAWSKGDGNTIYFGEGSWLTVV.

V and J are TRBV30 and TRBJ1-1; 9 bases map to TRBD1. Germline V CDR1 and CDR2: GTSNPN, SVGIG (reference sequence). V was pared by 2 bases and J by 10 bases, with 8 bases of the junction left unmatched. The CDR3 loop spans 13 amino acids. For the CDR3, the DNA is TGTGCCTGGAGTCATAGCCACAGGGGGCGAGCTTTCTTT. Amino acid sequence: CAWSHSHRGRAFF. The complete variable domain, with remaining parts taken from reference TRBV30 and TRBJ1-1, reads SQTIHQWPATLVQPVGSPLSLECTVEGTSNPNLYWYRQAAGRGLQLLFYSVGIGQISSEVPQNLSASRPQDRQFILSSKKLLLSDSGFYLCAWSHSHRGRAFFGQGTRLTVV.

This clone was seen more than once but under ten times. The chain combines TRBV7-9 with TRBJ2-5; 10 bases are a match to TRBD2. This CDR3 is built from 14 residues. Germline V CDR1 and CDR2: SEHNR, FQNEAQ (reference sequence). The V segment lost 3 bases and the J segment 7 bases; nucleotides outside the gene matches: 5. The CDR3 here is CASSFSLAGVTQYF. The CDR3 nucleotides read TGTGCCAGCAGCTTCTCTCTAGCGGGAGTGACCCAGTACTTC.

The chain joins TRBV18 to TRBJ2-3; D possibly corresponds to TRBD1 (6 bases). Germline V gene data show CDR1 as KGHSH and CDR2 as LQKENI. V was cut by 1 base and J by 5 bases, with 10 bases left in between. The CDR3 extends over 14 amino acids. This CDR3 reads CASSPRQEQDTQYF. The DNA for the CDR3 is TGTGCCAGCTCACCACGACAGGAGCAAGATACGCAGTATTTT.

There are a few counts of this clone. V usage is TRBV9 and J usage is TRBJ1-1; perhaps TRBD1 as D (6 bases). The CDR3 sequence is 14 residues long. Trimming removed 0 bases at V and 4 bases at J, with 10 bases between. The germline V gene encodes CDR1 SGDLS and CDR2 YYNGEE. The CDR3 coding sequence is TGTGCCAGCAGCGTAGACAGGGCTGGCACTGAAGCTTTCTTT. Translation: CASSVDRAGTEAFF.